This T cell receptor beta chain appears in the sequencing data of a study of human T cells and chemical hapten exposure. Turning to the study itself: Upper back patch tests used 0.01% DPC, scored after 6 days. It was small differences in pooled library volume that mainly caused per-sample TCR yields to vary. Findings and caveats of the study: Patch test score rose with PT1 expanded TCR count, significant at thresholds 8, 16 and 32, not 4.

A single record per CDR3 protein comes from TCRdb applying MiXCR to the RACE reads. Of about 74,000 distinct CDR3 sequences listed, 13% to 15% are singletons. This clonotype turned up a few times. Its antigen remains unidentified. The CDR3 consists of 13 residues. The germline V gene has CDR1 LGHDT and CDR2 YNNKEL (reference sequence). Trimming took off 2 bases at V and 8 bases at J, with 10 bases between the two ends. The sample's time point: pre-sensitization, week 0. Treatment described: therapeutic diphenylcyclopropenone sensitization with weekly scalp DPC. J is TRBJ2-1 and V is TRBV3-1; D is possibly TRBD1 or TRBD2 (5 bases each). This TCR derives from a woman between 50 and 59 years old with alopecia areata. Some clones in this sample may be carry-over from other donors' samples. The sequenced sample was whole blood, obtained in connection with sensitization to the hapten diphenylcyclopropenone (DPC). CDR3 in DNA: TGTGCCAGCAGCCAACTGAGGGGCGATGAGCAGTTCTTC. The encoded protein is CASSQLRGDEQFF.